This T cell receptor beta chain is drawn from a study of beta chain features in type 1 diabetes. Study-wide results and limits: In all four CD4+ subsets, TCRB CDR3 length was significantly, moderately reduced in type 1 diabetes. TCRB repertoires of naive, central memory and Treg cells appeared more similar among patients than among healthy donors.

Expressed TCRB transcripts were sequenced after all isolated RNA was converted to cDNA. Average reads for naive, central memory and regulatory T cell samples were several million. Some clones are missing from TCRdb's copy, which holds only in-frame ones; the method was immunoSEQ multiplex PCR. The sample lists about 330,000 clones, roughly 9.6% occurring once. Sorting of CD4+ naive, central memory, regulatory and stem cell-like memory cells was performed via CD45RO/CCR7/CD25/CD127/CD95/CD27. Comments on this clone: Its antigen is undetermined.

V was pared by 6 bases and J by 5 bases, with 13 bases between. The CDR3 loop spans 14 amino acids. From germline, CDR1 is MDHEN and CDR2 SYDVKM. This chain uses TRBV28 with TRBJ2-2; D perhaps matches TRBD2 (6 bases). The sample consisted of naive CD4+ T cells from blood. This TCR came from a woman between 25 and 40 years old in good health. The CDR3 protein is CASRDGTPTGELFF. DNA of the CDR3: TGTGCCAGCAGGGACGGGACTCCAACCGGGGAGCTGTTTTTT.